This passage covers 3 T cell receptor beta chains from one sample sequenced in a study of monozygotic twins with inflammatory bowel disease. Following a re-call of the 5' RACE reads, TCRdb has one entry per CDR3 protein and lacks DNA. Its table lists about 350,000 distinct CDR3 sequences. Material: blood. The receptors were gathered from a human donor with ulcerative colitis or Crohn's disease, or a healthy co-twin of an affected twin (not recorded which).

The chain has TRBV20-1 and TRBJ1-4. The CDR3 extends over 11 amino acids. CDR1 DFQATT and CDR2 SNEGSKA come from the germline V gene (reference sequence). The CDR3 is CSARENEKLFF.

The genes are TRBV29-1 and TRBJ2-3. Germline V lookup: CDR1 SQVTM, CDR2 ANQGSEA. CDR3 length: 12 residues. The CDR3 reads CSVPSSGDTQYF.

The chain uses TRBV19 and TRBJ1-5. CDR1 and CDR2 (germline): LNHDA, SQIVND (reference sequence). The CDR3 totals 15 residues. The CDR3 region is CASSIGGNSNQPQHF.